Presented here are 2 T cell receptor beta chains from one specimen sequenced in a study of cytomegalovirus exposure and HLA in healthy donors. Both 60 Vbeta primers and 13 Jbeta primers went into the PCR. Libraries were prepared by immunoSEQ multiplex PCR; TCRdb keeps only in-frame clonotypes and omits some of them. Its listing shows around 120,000 clones. Sample: PBMCs. All receptors derive from a man aged 18 to 30 in good health and CMV-seronegative.

The CDR3: CASSPSSTGELFF. In nucleotides, the CDR3 is TGTGCCAGCAGCCCGAGTTCCACCGGGGAGCTGTTTTTT. This chain connects TRBV6-6 to TRBJ2-2; D is unresolved. The CDR3 runs to 13 residues. From germline, CDR1 is MNHNY and CDR2 SVGAGI (reference sequence). With 6 bases removed from V and 4 bases from J, the gap between germline ends came to 9 bases.

The V call is TRBV6-6, the J call TRBJ2-5, with D perhaps TRBD1 (6 bases). The CDR3 contains 14 residues. V gave up 0 bases and J gave up 1 base, with 6 bases separating them. Germline values: CDR1 MNHNY, CDR2 SVGAGI (reference sequence). CDR3 sequence reads: CASSYSTGQETQYF. DNA of the CDR3: TGTGCCAGCAGTTACTCGACAGGCCAAGAGACCCAGTACTTC.